The 17 T cell receptor beta chains reported below all come from one sample, sequenced in a study of spatial heterogeneity in lung cancer. The sample's time point: sample taken at primary tumor resection. In TCRdb, the 5' RACE reads were re-called with MiXCR into one record per CDR3 protein. The repertoire has about 4,900 distinct CDR3 sequences, about an eighth of them found once; the top ten carry around 10%. No antigen has been identified for these receptors. Notes on the study in general: The study found that expanded intratumoral alpha and beta TCR counts tracked tumor mutation counts.

The sequenced sample was lung tumor tissue, obtained at surgery. These receptors originate from a female donor with early-stage non-small cell lung cancer.

This clonotype rates as medium-sized. The chain uses TRBV28 and TRBJ1-5; no firm D call. This CDR3 contains 13 residues. V was cut by 5 bases and J by 8 bases, with 13 bases left in between. In germline, CDR1 is MDHEN, CDR2 SYDVKM. CDR3 protein: CASSRPQLEPQHF. The CDR3 DNA is TGTGCCAGCAGTCGCCCCCAATTGGAGCCCCAGCATTTT. Combining the CDR3 with reference TRBV28 and TRBJ1-5 gives the whole variable domain DVKVTQSSRYLVKRTGEKVFLECVQDMDHENMFWYRQDPGLGLRLIYFSYDVKMKEKGDIPEGYSVSREKKERFSLILESASTNQTSMYLCASSRPQLEPQHFGDGTRLSIL.

The CDR3 DNA reads as TGTGCCAGCAGCTTGGCGCAGCAGGGCTACACCTTC. Amino acids: CASSLAQQGYTF. This rearrangement joins TRBV7-8 to TRBJ1-2, with D unclear. The ends were cut back, 3 bases at V and 8 bases at J, with 10 bases in the middle. Germline CDR1 SGHVS, CDR2 FQNEAQ. CDR3 length: 12 residues. The full variable domain, rest sourced from reference TRBV7-8 and TRBJ1-2, is GAGVSQSPRYKVAKRGQDVALRCDPISGHVSLFWYQQALGQGPEFLTYFQNEAQLDKSGLPSDRFFAERPEGSVSTLKIQRTQQEDSAVYLCASSLAQQGYTFGSGTRLTVV.

By share, this clonotype ranks as medium-sized (0.01 to 0.1%). The chain links TRBV4-2 to TRBJ1-2; 7 bases agree with TRBD1. This CDR3 region has 17 residues. Per the germline V gene, CDR1 is LGHNA and CDR2 is YNFKEQ. V was clipped by 2 bases and J by 8 bases; unmatched bases: 17. The CDR3 DNA reads TGTGCCAGCAGCCAACCGATCGGACAGGCAGGTGTCGAAGGCTACACCTTC. It codes for CASSQPIGQAGVEGYTF.

This clonotype is medium-sized (0.01 to 0.1%) in the sample. The chain recombines TRBV28 with TRBJ2-7; TRBD2 matches 9 bases. The V gene's germline CDR1 is MDHEN and CDR2 SYDVKM. The CDR3 loop spans 14 amino acids. After removal of 1 base from V and 8 bases from J, the junction contained 6 bases not matched to a gene. CDR3 region: CASSLLAGERKQYF. The DNA of the CDR3 is TGTGCCAGCAGTTTATTAGCGGGGGAGCGGAAGCAGTACTTC. The whole variable domain, remainder taken from reference TRBV28 and TRBJ2-7, is DVKVTQSSRYLVKRTGEKVFLECVQDMDHENMFWYRQDPGLGLRLIYFSYDVKMKEKGDIPEGYSVSREKKERFSLILESASTNQTSMYLCASSLLAGERKQYFGPGTRLTVT.

This clonotype came up many times. The V and J genes are TRBV5-1 and TRBJ1-4, with 9 bases matching TRBD1. V was pared by 4 bases and J by 3 bases, with 7 bases of the junction left unmatched. This CDR3 comprises 16 residues. Germline V gene sequence: CDR1 SGHRS, CDR2 YFSETQ. This chain's CDR3 is CASSLDRGEANEKLFF. CDR3 nucleotides: TGCGCCAGCAGCCTGGACAGGGGAGAGGCTAATGAAAAACTGTTTTTT.

In its sample, this clonotype was seen many times. The chain uses TRBV29-1 and TRBJ2-7; weak D call: TRBD2 (7 bases). V lost 7 bases, J lost 4 bases, and 14 bases lay in between. Germline V gene lookup returns CDR1 SQVTM and CDR2 ANQGSEA. The CDR3 spans 12 residues. CDR3 coding DNA: TGCAGCGCCCTAGGGGGGGGTTACGAGCAGTACTTC. Protein product: CSALGGGYEQYF.

V and J are TRBV20-1 and TRBJ1-3, with TRBD1 matching 7 bases. J lost 2 bases, V lost 1 base, and 14 bases had no gene match. Germline CDR1 DFQATT, CDR2 SNEGSKA (reference sequence). This CDR3 comprises 18 residues. CDR3 protein: CSARVSQGTPWAGNTIYF. In DNA form, the CDR3 reads TGCAGTGCTAGAGTCTCACAGGGGACCCCATGGGCTGGAAACACCATATATTTT.

This clonotype was seen ten or more times. The DNA for the CDR3 is TGTGCCAGCAGTTTTTTCTCAGGGGGCCGGACCGGGGAGCTGTTTTTT. It codes for CASSFFSGGRTGELFF. V gene TRBV27 combines with J gene TRBJ2-2, with 8 bases identical to TRBD1. The V segment lost 3 bases and the J segment 5 bases; nucleotides outside the gene matches: 8. The CDR3 is 16 amino acids. The germline gives CDR1 MNHEY, CDR2 SMNVEV (reference sequence).

This clonotype was seen many times. The rearrangement links TRBV2 to TRBJ2-1, with D possibly matching TRBD1 (6 bases). CDR3 length equals 14 residues. Germline V lookup: CDR1 SNHLY, CDR2 FYNNEI. V gave up 3 bases and J gave up 4 bases, with 10 bases separating them. The CDR3 nucleotides read TGTGCCAGCAGTGAGGACAGCAGTTACAATGAGCAGTTCTTC. Its protein product is CASSEDSSYNEQFF. Full variable domain (rest looked up from reference TRBV2 and TRBJ2-1): EPEVTQTPSHQVTQMGQEVILRCVPISNHLYFYWYRQILGQKVEFLVSFYNNEISEKSEIFDDQFSVERPDGSNFTLKIRSTKLEDSAMYFCASSEDSSYNEQFFGPGTRLTVL.

This clonotype was seen ten or more times. The V and J genes are TRBV20-1 and TRBJ1-6; D gene unclear. Germline loops: CDR1 DFQATT, CDR2 SNEGSKA (reference sequence). V dropped 3 bases and J dropped 9 bases, with 12 bases sitting between them. The CDR3 has 13 amino acids. Written as DNA, the CDR3 is TGCAGTGCTAGTTCGGAGGGAACTTCACCCCTCCACTTT. Translation gives CSASSEGTSPLHF.

By sample share, this clonotype is medium-sized (0.01 to 0.1%). This rearrangement joins TRBV20-1 to TRBJ2-5; 9 bases match TRBD2. The CDR3 extends over 14 amino acids. V shed 6 bases, J shed 3 bases, and the junction held 8 bases outside the gene matches. Germline V CDR1 and CDR2: DFQATT, SNEGSKA (reference sequence). The CDR3 nucleotides read TGCAGTGCCCTCTCGGCGGGGGGGAAAGAGACCCAGTACTTC. Residues: CSALSAGGKETQYF.

This clonotype is labeled as medium-sized. V and J are TRBV5-1 and TRBJ2-7, with 11 bases lining up with TRBD1. Germline values: CDR1 SGHRS, CDR2 YFSETQ. V dropped 1 base and J dropped 7; count of bases not matched to a gene: 13. CDR3 length equals 17 residues. The CDR3 sequence: CASSLTARTGGSEEQYF. The CDR3 nucleotides read TGCGCCAGCAGCTTGACGGCCCGGACAGGGGGCTCGGAAGAGCAGTACTTC.

This clonotype was counted at least ten times. The V call is TRBV20-1, the J call TRBJ2-3; D not certain. Germline V CDR1 and CDR2: DFQATT, SNEGSKA (reference sequence). Trimming shortened V by 6 bases and J by 2 bases, and 6 bases separated the two germline ends. This CDR3 is built from 11 residues. CDR3 DNA sequence: TGCAGTGCCAGCAACACAGATACGCAGTATTTT. It yields the protein CSASNTDTQYF.

V gene TRBV29-1 combines with J gene TRBJ2-5; 7 nucleotides agree with TRBD1. With 3 bases clipped from V and 3 bases from J, the junction kept 7 bases outside the gene matches. The germline V gene encodes CDR1 SQVTM and CDR2 ANQGSEA. The CDR3 is 14 amino acids. Here the CDR3 DNA reads TGCAGCGTTGACCCCTCCGGGACAGAAGAGACCCAGTACTTC. Translating it yields CSVDPSGTEETQYF.

Within the sample, this clonotype is medium-sized (0.01 to 0.1%). This chain links TRBV6-5 with TRBJ1-2; no firm D call. CDR1 is MNHEY, CDR2 SVGAGI, per germline. This CDR3 has 12 residues. The V end was cut by 10 bases, the J end by 0 bases, with 9 bases between. CDR3 coding DNA: TGTGCCATCGGTTCCTCTAACTATGGCTACACCTTC. This gives the protein CAIGSSNYGYTF.

This clonotype qualifies as large. This chain connects TRBV20-1 to TRBJ2-7, with 7 nucleotides matching TRBD1. This CDR3 is built from 14 residues. The ends lost 1 base at V and 3 bases at J; junction bases unmatched: 6. Germline V gene lookup returns CDR1 DFQATT and CDR2 SNEGSKA (reference sequence). The CDR3 nucleotides read TGCAGTGCTAGAGCCAGTCAGGGGGACTACGAGCAGTACTTC. It specifies CSARASQGDYEQYF.

V is TRBV14 and J is TRBJ1-6; D remains ambiguous. The CDR3 is 14 residues long. Trimming took off 0 bases at V and 10 bases at J, with 10 bases between the two ends. CDR1 is SGHDN and CDR2 is FVKESK in the germline V gene. In DNA, the CDR3 is TGTGCCAGCAGCCAAGAGACGTACGAGTCACCCCTCCACTTT. Encoded protein: CASSQETYESPLHF.